The next 30 T cell receptor beta chains were all read from a single sample in a study of blood T cell repertoires in COVID-19. The data were produced by immunoSEQ multiplex PCR, yet TCRdb's version contains in-frame clones alone and is incomplete. The profile covers some 490,000 clones, with less than 90% appearing a single time and around 8% taken by the ten largest. Sequencing input: PBMCs or T cells enriched from blood (not recorded which). The source of these receptors is a woman in her sixties or seventies who had recovered from COVID-19.

The chain couples TRBV3-1 (or the pseudogene TRBV3-2) to TRBJ1-5; possible D gene TRBD1, 5 bases. Trimming took off 4 bases at V and 7 bases at J, with 17 bases between the two ends. The germline V gene encodes CDR1 LGHDT and CDR2 YNNKEL (reference sequence). The CDR3 covers 15 residues. The CDR3 loop reads CASSPQRGYGQPQHF. For the CDR3, the DNA is TGTGCCAGCAGCCCTCAACGGGGGTATGGCCAGCCCCAGCATTTT.

The chain combines TRBV5-6 with TRBJ1-1; D remains unclear. The germline V gene has CDR1 SGHDT and CDR2 YYEEEE. The V end was cut by 3 bases, the J end by 0 bases, with 9 bases between. This CDR3 is 14 amino acids long. The CDR3 DNA sequence: TGTGCCAGCAGCTGGGCACAGCTGAACACTGAAGCTTTCTTT. Amino acid sequence: CASSWAQLNTEAFF. Full variable domain (missing parts from reference TRBV5-6 and TRBJ1-1): DAGVTQSPTHLIKTRGQQVTLRCSPKSGHDTVSWYQQALGQGPQFIFQYYEEEERQRGNFPDRFSGHQFPNYSSELNVNALLLGDSALYLCASSWAQLNTEAFFGQGTRLTVV.

J is TRBJ2-3 and V is TRBV11-3; D may be TRBD2 (7 bases). V was trimmed by 4 bases and J by 4 bases, leaving 18 bases between them. This CDR3 is built from 16 residues. Germline CDR1 and CDR2: SGHNT and YENEEA. CDR3 coding DNA: TGTGCCAGCAGCTATAATCTAGGGGGGGCCCCAGATACGCAGTATTTT. This translates into CASSYNLGGAPDTQYF.

The chain employs TRBV27 and TRBJ1-2; tentatively, D is TRBD1 (5 bases). Germline assignment: CDR1 MNHEY and CDR2 SMNVEV (reference sequence). CDR3 length: 15 amino acids. Trimming shortened V by 2 bases and J by 0 bases, and 10 bases separated the two germline ends. CDR3 sequence reads: CASSLGGTANYGYTF. CDR3 sequence (DNA): TGTGCCAGCAGTTTAGGCGGGACTGCTAACTATGGCTACACCTTC.

The rearrangement joins TRBV3-1 (or the pseudogene TRBV3-2) to TRBJ1-2; perhaps TRBD1 as D (6 bases). Looked up from germline, CDR1 is LGHDT and CDR2 is YNNKEL (reference sequence). The CDR3 length is 16 residues. V was pared by 4 bases and J by 0 bases, with 15 bases between. The CDR3 here is CASSLKEDRPNYGYTF. The CDR3 nucleotides are TGTGCCAGCAGCCTCAAGGAGGACAGACCTAACTATGGCTACACCTTC.

The V gene is TRBV30, the J gene TRBJ1-6, with 7 bases matching TRBD1. CDR1 GTSNPN and CDR2 SVGIG come from the germline V gene (reference sequence). With V trimmed by 4 bases and J by 7 bases, 7 bases remained unmatched. This CDR3 has 14 amino acids. CDR3 nucleotides: TGTGCCTGGAATCAGGGGGACCAGAATTCACCCCTCCACTTT. It specifies CAWNQGDQNSPLHF.

In this sample, this clone turned up once. The chain links TRBV19 to TRBJ1-5, with 11 bases lining up with TRBD1. The CDR3 extends over 16 amino acids. J gave up 7 bases and V 7 bases, and 12 bases lay outside the gene matches. The germline V gene encodes CDR1 LNHDA and CDR2 SQIVND (reference sequence). CDR3 loop: CASTVRAGQGVQPQHF. The DNA of the CDR3 is TGTGCCAGTACGGTTAGGGCGGGACAGGGGGTACAGCCCCAGCATTTT.

This clone has only a few counts. The V gene is TRBV5-4, the J gene TRBJ1-1; TRBD1 agrees at 7 bases. Per germline, CDR1 SGHNT and CDR2 YYREEE (reference sequence). With V trimmed by 5 bases and J by 2 bases, 3 bases remained unmatched. The CDR3 is 13 amino acids. The CDR3 protein is CASSRQGNTEAFF. The CDR3 nucleotides are TGTGCCAGCAGTCGACAGGGTAACACTGAAGCTTTCTTT.

The rearrangement uses TRBV3-1 (or the pseudogene TRBV3-2) and TRBJ1-5, with no clear D. V was clipped by 0 bases and J by 0 bases, with 9 bases between them. Germline V CDR1 and CDR2: LGHDT, YNNKEL (reference sequence). The CDR3 has 16 amino acids. CDR3 nucleotides: TGTGCCAGCAGCCAAGATTCGGGATATAGCAATCAGCCCCAGCATTTT. Protein product: CASSQDSGYSNQPQHF.

V and J are TRBV2 and TRBJ1-2, with a tentative D call TRBD1 (5 bases). The CDR3 has 12 residues. Trimming pared 4 bases from V and 5 bases from J, leaving 8 bases between. Germline CDR1 SNHLY, CDR2 FYNNEI. The CDR3 spells CASSATEYGYTF. The CDR3 bases are TGTGCCAGCAGTGCGACAGAGTATGGCTACACCTTC.

This chain links TRBV24-1 with TRBJ1-2; D not resolved. The CDR3 runs to 15 residues. The V end lost 3 bases, the J end lost 7 bases, and 17 bases lay between the germline ends. Germline V gene lookup returns CDR1 KGHDR and CDR2 SFDVKD. CDR3 loop: CATSDPTPQAGGYTF. DNA of the CDR3: TGTGCCACCAGTGATCCCACACCCCAGGCGGGTGGCTACACCTTC.

The chain uses TRBV2 and TRBJ1-5, with D possibly matching TRBD1 (5 bases). The V gene's germline CDR1 is SNHLY and CDR2 FYNNEI. The CDR3 runs 15 residues. Trimming cost V 7 bases and J 5 bases, with 18 bases left between them. As DNA, the CDR3 is TGTGCCAGCAAGGGATTTCAGGGTCGCGATCAGCCCCAGCATTTT. Protein product: CASKGFQGRDQPQHF.

This sequence joins TRBV5-1 and TRBJ2-1, with a tentative D call TRBD1 (5 bases). The germline gives CDR1 SGHRS, CDR2 YFSETQ. CDR3 length equals 15 residues. V was trimmed by 3 bases and J by 3 bases, leaving 13 bases between them. The CDR3 DNA is TGCGCCAGCAGCTCGATAGAAGACAGCTACAATGAGCAGTTCTTC. It codes for CASSSIEDSYNEQFF.

This sequence joins TRBV12-3 or TRBV12-4 and TRBJ2-7, with 7 bases lining up with TRBD1. The CDR3 runs 13 residues. Trimming at V came to 7 bases and at J to 4 bases, leaving 7 bases not matched to a gene. In DNA, the CDR3 is TGTGCCAGCAACCTACAGGGGCCATACGAGCAGTACGTC. It is translated as CASNLQGPYEQYV.

This chain connects TRBV11-3 to TRBJ2-7, with 7 positions matching TRBD1. The germline CDR1 and CDR2 sequences are SGHNT and YENEEA. CDR3 length: 13 amino acids. After removal of 5 bases from V and 3 bases from J, the junction contained 4 bases not matched to a gene. This CDR3 is CASSLGQDYEQYF. The CDR3 DNA follows: TGTGCCAGCAGCCTCGGACAGGACTACGAGCAGTACTTC.

Here the CDR3 DNA reads TGCAGTGCTAGTGGGGCCTTCATGAACACTGAAGCTTTCTTT. Protein product: CSASGAFMNTEAFF. The chain links TRBV20-1 to TRBJ1-1; D is possibly TRBD1 (5 bases). The CDR3 extends over 14 amino acids. V gave up 3 bases and J gave up 0 bases, with 11 bases separating them. Germline CDR1 and CDR2: DFQATT and SNEGSKA (reference sequence).

The J gene is TRBJ2-1, the V gene TRBV19; 15 positions match TRBD2. V was clipped by 6 bases and J by 4 bases; unmatched bases: 1. The CDR3 loop spans 15 amino acids. In germline, CDR1 is LNHDA, CDR2 SQIVND (reference sequence). CDR3 in DNA: TGTGCCAGTAGAGGGACTAGCGGGGGGTACAATGAGCAGTTCTTC. Encoded protein: CASRGTSGGYNEQFF.

The CDR3 here is CASAPGVTYNSPLHF. CDR3 sequence (DNA): TGTGCCAGCGCACCGGGAGTCACCTATAATTCACCCCTCCACTTT. The chain uses TRBV7-9 and TRBJ1-6; D remains ambiguous. Trimming took 8 bases from V and 2 from J, leaving 13 bases between them. Germline loops: CDR1 SEHNR, CDR2 FQNEAQ (reference sequence). CDR3 length: 15 residues.

The V call is TRBV30, the J call TRBJ2-7, with 7 positions matching TRBD2. After removal of 1 base from V and 4 bases from J, the junction contained 10 bases not matched to a gene. Looked up from germline, CDR1 is GTSNPN and CDR2 is SVGIG (reference sequence). This CDR3 is built from 15 residues. Here the CDR3 reads CAWSDGTTTGYEQYF. The CDR3 DNA sequence: TGTGCCTGGAGTGACGGGACTACCACAGGTTACGAGCAGTACTTC.

V gene TRBV7-8 combines with J gene TRBJ2-1, with TRBD2 matching over 7 bases. The CDR3 totals 14 residues. Looked up from germline, CDR1 is SGHVS and CDR2 is FQNEAQ. V lost 4 bases and J lost 4; bases outside the gene matches: 4. For the CDR3, the DNA is TGTGCCAGCAGCTCGGGACTACCTTACAATGAGCAGTTCTTC. Translation: CASSSGLPYNEQFF.

The chain employs TRBV5-5 and TRBJ2-3; 7 nucleotides agree with TRBD1. The CDR3 covers 14 residues. Germline assignment: CDR1 SGHKS and CDR2 YYEKEE (reference sequence). Unmatched junction bases numbered 1, after V lost 3 bases and J lost 0 bases. This CDR3 reads CASSWGQSTDTQYF. As DNA, the CDR3 is TGTGCCAGCAGCTGGGGACAGAGCACAGATACGCAGTATTTT. Combining the CDR3 with reference TRBV5-5 and TRBJ2-3 gives the whole variable domain DAGVTQSPTHLIKTRGQQVTLRCSPISGHKSVSWYQQVLGQGPQFIFQYYEKEERGRGNFPDRFSARQFPNYSSELNVNALLLGDSALYLCASSWGQSTDTQYFGPGTRLTVL.

This clone came up once. V usage is TRBV28 and J usage is TRBJ2-3; no clear D. The CDR3 is 13 residues long. Trimming removed 2 bases at V and 5 bases at J, with 8 bases between. Germline V gives CDR1 MDHEN, CDR2 SYDVKM. CDR3 residues: CASSLGQLDTQYF. In nucleotides, the CDR3 is TGTGCCAGCAGTTTAGGGCAGTTAGATACGCAGTATTTT.

There are many counts of this clone. The chain recombines TRBV5-1 with TRBJ2-2, with D maybe TRBD1 (6 bases). Trimming stripped 3 bases from V and 4 bases from J, with 10 bases between. There are 14 residues in the CDR3. The V gene's germline CDR1 is SGHRS and CDR2 YFSETQ. The chain's CDR3 is CASSSGQLTGELFF. The CDR3 DNA reads as TGCGCCAGCAGCTCCGGACAGCTCACCGGGGAGCTGTTTTTT.

The rearrangement links TRBV7-9 to TRBJ1-2; D unclear. Germline V CDR1 and CDR2: SEHNR, FQNEAQ (reference sequence). The CDR3 is 12 residues long. The V and J ends lost 1 base and 4 bases respectively, with 4 bases between them. CDR3 coding DNA: TGTGCCAGCAGCTTAGAGCGCTATGGCTACACCTTC. Its translation is CASSLERYGYTF.

The chain is built from TRBV5-1 and TRBJ1-2, with 9 bases lining up with TRBD1. Trimming took 5 bases from V and 3 from J; bases not matched to a gene: 5. The germline V gene encodes CDR1 SGHRS and CDR2 YFSETQ. CDR3 size: 14 residues. CDR3 region: CASREGTGHYGYTF. CDR3 in DNA: TGCGCCAGCAGGGAGGGGACAGGGCACTATGGCTACACCTTC.

This chain connects TRBV18 to TRBJ2-1; 7 bases align to TRBD2. This CDR3 has 15 amino acids. The J segment lost 4 bases and the V segment lost 2 bases, leaving 5 bases of the junction unmatched. CDR1 KGHSH and CDR2 LQKENI come from the germline V gene. The CDR3 region is CASSPSGGTYNEQFF. CDR3 nucleotides: TGTGCCAGCTCACCATCGGGGGGTACGTACAATGAGCAGTTCTTC.

The chain is built from TRBV2 and TRBJ1-2, with 8 bases fitting TRBD1. V dropped 6 bases and J dropped 8; count of bases not matched to a gene: 8. This CDR3 has 13 residues. Germline V gene lookup returns CDR1 SNHLY and CDR2 FYNNEI. The CDR3 DNA sequence: TGTGCCAGCAGGGGGGGACAGGCGCTGGGCTACACCTTC. Its protein product is CASRGGQALGYTF. Complete variable domain (other parts from reference TRBV2 and TRBJ1-2): EPEVTQTPSHQVTQMGQEVILRCVPISNHLYFYWYRQILGQKVEFLVSFYNNEISEKSEIFDDQFSVERPDGSNFTLKIRSTKLEDSAMYFCASRGGQALGYTFGSGTRLTVV.

The chain combines TRBV11-3 with TRBJ2-1, with a tentative D call TRBD1 (6 bases). V was pared by 11 bases and J by 12 bases, with 20 bases between. The CDR3 consists of 12 residues. CDR1 SGHNT and CDR2 YENEEA come from the germline V gene. The CDR3 protein is CASQGKLLWQFF. The CDR3 DNA reads as TGTGCCTCCCAGGGGAAGCTGCTGTGGCAGTTCTTC.

This sequence joins TRBV19 and TRBJ2-3; D is unresolved. Germline V gives CDR1 LNHDA, CDR2 SQIVND (reference sequence). V gave up 5 bases and J gave up 2 bases, with 11 bases separating them. This CDR3 has 14 amino acids. The CDR3 DNA follows: TGTGCCAGTAGTGTGGCGGAACTCACAGATACGCAGTATTTT. Translation gives CASSVAELTDTQYF.

The chain joins TRBV11-2 to TRBJ2-7, with 10 bases matching TRBD2. The germline V gene has CDR1 SGHAT and CDR2 FQNNGV. V gave up 7 bases and J gave up 3 bases; unmatched junction bases: 9. The CDR3 contains 15 residues. The CDR3 DNA reads as TGTGCCAGCACCCCGGTGGCTAGCGGGGGCTACGAGCAGTACTTC. This sequence encodes CASTPVASGGYEQYF. Drawing the rest from reference TRBV11-2 and TRBJ2-7, the complete variable domain is EAGVAQSPRYKIIEKRQSVAFWCNPISGHATLYWYQQILGQGPKLLIQFQNNGVVDDSQLPKDRFSAERLKGVDSTLKIQPAKLEDSAVYLCASTPVASGGYEQYFGPGTRLTVT.